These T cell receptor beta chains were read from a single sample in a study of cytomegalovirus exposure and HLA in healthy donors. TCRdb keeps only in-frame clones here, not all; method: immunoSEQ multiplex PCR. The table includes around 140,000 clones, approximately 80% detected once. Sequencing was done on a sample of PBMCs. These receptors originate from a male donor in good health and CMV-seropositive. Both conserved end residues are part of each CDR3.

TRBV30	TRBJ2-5	CAWSVGARDQETQYF
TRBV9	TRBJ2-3	CASSVESYPTDTQYF
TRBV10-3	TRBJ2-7	CAIGIADSYEQYF
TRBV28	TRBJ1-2	CASSFPALREGETGYTF
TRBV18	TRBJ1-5	CASSHETGTVNQPQHF
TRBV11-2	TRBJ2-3	CASSTRDRGETQYF
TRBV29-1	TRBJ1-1	CSVETAHTEAFF
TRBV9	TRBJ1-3	CASSVRGGSSGNTIYF
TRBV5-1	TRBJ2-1	CASSLNPGGYSNEQFF
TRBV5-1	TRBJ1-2	CASSLGSLSYGYTF
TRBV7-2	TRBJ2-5	CASSLEAGDRETQYF
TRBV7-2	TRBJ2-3	CASSLGTGEDTQYF
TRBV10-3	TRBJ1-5	CAISESPGALSQPQHF
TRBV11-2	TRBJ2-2	CASSAPGQATGELFF
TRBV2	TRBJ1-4	CASIRTGGVEKLFF
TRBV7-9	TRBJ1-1	CASSPQTGGTEAFF
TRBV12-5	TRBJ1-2	CASGLVQGAQYF
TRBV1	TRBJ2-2	CTSSQHVDRGRHRGAVF
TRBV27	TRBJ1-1	CASSYVPQDTEAFF
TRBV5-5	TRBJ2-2	CASSLAQGAIGELFF
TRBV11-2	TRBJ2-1	CASSLTHNEQFF